Below, 22 T cell receptor beta chains from the same sample are listed, as sequenced in a study of low-dose radiotherapy and immunotherapy resistance in tumors. First-strand cDNA relied on TRAV- and TRBV-specific primers spanning alpha and beta chains. The TCRs were subjected to amplification over roughly 18 PCR cycles employing a constant-region primer in conjunction with a V-primer adapter. In TCRdb, the reads were re-called with MiXCR into one record per CDR3 protein. The data hold over 7,500 distinct CDR3 sequences, with approximately 69% observed a single time. The receptors derive from a human donor with advanced metastatic prostate, ovarian, gallbladder or colorectal cancer (not recorded which). This table probably holds off-target reads from a library built for another chain.

V usage is TRBV5-1 and J usage is TRBJ1-4; 8 nucleotides align to TRBD1. The V gene end was trimmed by 0 bases and the J gene end by 3 bases; junction bases not matched to a gene: 1. The V gene's germline CDR1 is SGHRS and CDR2 YFSETQ. This CDR3 contains 15 residues. The DNA of the CDR3 is TGCGCCAGCAGCTTGGGGGACAGGCCTAATGAAAAACTGTTTTTT. Encoded protein: CASSLGDRPNEKLFF.

The chain employs TRBV3-1 and TRBJ2-3, with TRBD1 identical over 7 bases. Germline CDR1 and CDR2: LGHDT and YNNKEL (reference sequence). The CDR3 is 15 residues long. With V trimmed by 5 bases and J by 2 bases, 7 bases remained unmatched. The CDR3 spells CASSYGQDHTDTQYF. CDR3 in DNA: TGTGCCAGCAGCTACGGACAGGACCACACAGATACGCAGTATTTT.

The chain couples TRBV30 to TRBJ1-5; possibly TRBD1 for D (5 bases). Germline assignment: CDR1 GTSNPN and CDR2 SVGIG (reference sequence). V lost 0 bases to trimming and J lost 6 bases, with 15 bases between them. The CDR3 runs 15 residues. CDR3 DNA: TGTGCCTGGAGTGTGGTGGGGACTGGAGGTCAGCCCCAGCATTTT. It encodes CAWSVVGTGGQPQHF.

The V call is TRBV29-1, the J call TRBJ2-7; no clear D. Trimming stripped 0 bases from V and 0 bases from J, with 9 bases between. The germline gives CDR1 SQVTM, CDR2 ANQGSEA. This CDR3 is built from 14 residues. The CDR3 here is CSVEDAADSYEQYF. CDR3 bases: TGCAGCGTTGAAGATGCCGCAGACTCCTACGAGCAGTACTTC.

The chain carries TRBV5-4 and TRBJ1-1; D not certain. This CDR3 comprises 13 residues. Trimming stripped 0 bases from V and 1 base from J, with 4 bases between. From germline, CDR1 is SGHNT and CDR2 YYREEE (reference sequence). Here the CDR3 reads CASSLGPNTEAFF. CDR3 coding DNA: TGTGCCAGCAGCTTGGGGCCGAACACTGAAGCTTTCTTT. The full variable domain, with the rest looked up from reference TRBV5-4 and TRBJ1-1, is ETGVTQSPTHLIKTRGQQVTLRCSSQSGHNTVSWYQQALGQGPQFIFQYYREEENGRGNFPPRFSGLQFPNYSSELNVNALELDDSALYLCASSLGPNTEAFFGQGTRLTVV.

This clonotype is termed large. The junction departs from germline at one end; a sequencing error may be responsible. The genes are TRBV13 and TRBJ1-6; weak D call: TRBD1 (5 bases). CDR1 and CDR2 from the germline V gene are PRHDT and FYEKMQ (reference sequence). This CDR3 is 15 amino acids long. CDR3 residues: CAMREGKTNAGKSTF. CDR3 bases: TGTGCAATGAGAGAGGGGAAGACCAATGCAGGCAAATCAACCTTT. Full variable domain (missing parts from reference TRBV13 and TRBJ1-6): AAGVIQSPRHLIKEKRETATLKCYPIPRHDTVYWYQQGPGQDPQFLISFYEKMQSDKGSIPDRFSAQQFSDYHSELNMSSLELGDSALYFCAMREGKTNAGKSTFGNGTRLTVT.

V gene TRBV12-3 or TRBV12-4 combines with J gene TRBJ2-3, with 8 bases aligning to TRBD2. Losses at the gene ends were 1 base for V and 2 bases for J; bases not matched to a gene: 2. The CDR3 is made up of 15 amino acids. The CDR3 loop is CASSLVGGATDTQYF. CDR3 nucleotides: TGTGCCAGCAGTTTAGTCGGGGGGGCCACAGATACGCAGTATTTT.

This clonotype has only one observation. The chain joins TRBV12-3 or TRBV12-4 to TRBJ2-2; 11 bases align to TRBD1. Trimming at V came to 3 bases and at J to 7 bases, leaving 4 bases not matched to a gene. CDR3 length equals 15 residues. The CDR3 region has the DNA TGTGCCAGCAGTTTTGGACAGGGGGCGATCGGGGAGCTGTTTTTT. Amino acid sequence: CASSFGQGAIGELFF.

For this clonotype: Sequence at one end of the junction differs from germline and may be a read error. The rearrangement links TRBV5-3 to TRBJ2-1; D is perhaps TRBD1 (7 bases). TRBV5-3 is marked as an open reading frame, function uncertain. The CDR3 is made up of 15 amino acids. CDR3 coding DNA: TGTGCCAGCAGCTTTCAGGGGGGCGCCTACAATGAGCAGTTCTTC. Its protein product is CASSFQGGAYNEQFF.

The genes are TRBV28 and TRBJ1-1; TRBD1 might be the D (6 bases). Germline CDR1 MDHEN, CDR2 SYDVKM. This CDR3 has 14 residues. CDR3 nucleotides: TGTGCGAATAAGCCCCCAGGGGCAAACACTGAAGCTTTCTTT. This sequence encodes CANKPPGANTEAFF.

This sequence joins TRBV6-2 or TRBV6-3 and TRBJ1-1, with D perhaps matching TRBD1 (6 bases). CDR3 length equals 14 residues. V was shortened by 6 bases and J by 1 base, with 12 bases between the two germline ends. Germline lookup yields CDR1 MNHEY and CDR2 SVGEGT. The CDR3: CASRKQGPNTEAFF. The CDR3 bases are TGTGCCAGCAGGAAACAGGGTCCGAACACTGAAGCTTTCTTT.

Only one count was recorded for this clonotype. The rearrangement links TRBV1 to TRBJ2-1. TRBV1 is a listed pseudogene. The CDR3 has 14 amino acids. The CDR3 nucleotides are TGCACCAGCAGCCAAGCGAGGTTTGCCAAAGAGCAGTTCTTC. This gives the protein CTSSQARFAKEQFF.

The chain employs TRBV4-3 and TRBJ2-1, with 10 bases identical to TRBD2. This CDR3 is built from 17 residues. Germline lookup yields CDR1 LGHNA and CDR2 YSLEER. V lost 0 bases to trimming and J lost 9 bases; unmatched junction nucleotides: 11. In DNA, the CDR3 is TGCGCCAGCAGCCAAGAGGTTAGCGGGGGGCCCCTAGGTGAGCAGTTCTTC. It encodes CASSQEVSGGPLGEQFF.

CDR3 amino acids: CASSYTGTGVDGYTF. DNA of the CDR3: TGTGCCAGCAGTTATACCGGGACAGGGGTTGATGGCTACACCTTC. This chain uses TRBV12-3 or TRBV12-4 with TRBJ1-2; 10 bases line up with TRBD1. V lost 4 bases, J lost 6 bases, and 8 bases stayed unmatched. CDR3 length: 15 residues.

The chain combines TRBV24-1 with TRBJ1-5; TRBD1 is a possible D gene (6 bases). V shed 2 bases and J shed 7 bases, with 14 bases lying between them. This CDR3 spans 15 amino acids. From germline, CDR1 is KGHDR and CDR2 SFDVKD. The DNA for the CDR3 is TGTGCCACCAGTGATTCTACAGGGTCGGGGCAGCCCCAGCATTTT. Residues: CATSDSTGSGQPQHF.

There are a few counts of this clonotype. The rearrangement uses TRBV7-2 and TRBJ2-7; tentative D call: TRBD1 (5 bases). V gave up 1 base and J gave up 7 bases, with 17 bases separating them. The germline CDR1 and CDR2 sequences are SGHTA and FQGNSA. CDR3 length: 15 residues. The CDR3 sequence is CASSLGSGQLREQYF. The CDR3, as DNA: TGTGCCAGCAGCTTAGGGTCAGGGCAGTTGCGAGAGCAGTACTTC. The variable domain in full, completed from reference TRBV7-2 and TRBJ2-7, reads GAGVSQSPSNKVTEKGKDVELRCDPISGHTALYWYRQSLGQGLEFLIYFQGNSAPDKSGLPSDRFSAERTGGSVSTLTIQRTQQEDSAVYLCASSLGSGQLREQYFGPGTRLTVT.

This chain uses TRBV13 with TRBJ2-4; D might be TRBD2 (6 bases). CDR1 is PRHDT and CDR2 is FYEKMQ in the germline V gene (reference sequence). V was clipped by 8 bases and J by 3 bases, with 14 bases between them. The CDR3 totals 14 residues. This CDR3 reads CASFIPGDKNIQYF. DNA for the CDR3: TGTGCCAGCTTTATTCCGGGGGACAAAAACATTCAGTACTTC. The full variable domain, its missing parts supplied by reference TRBV13 and TRBJ2-4, is AAGVIQSPRHLIKEKRETATLKCYPIPRHDTVYWYQQGPGQDPQFLISFYEKMQSDKGSIPDRFSAQQFSDYHSELNMSSLELGDSALYFCASFIPGDKNIQYFGAGTRLSVL.

V is TRBV5-1 and J is TRBJ2-1; 8 nucleotides align to TRBD1. The CDR3 consists of 14 residues. V shed 4 bases, J shed 7 bases, and the junction held 7 bases outside the gene matches. The germline V gene has CDR1 SGHRS and CDR2 YFSETQ. The CDR3 reads CASSKEQGVNEQFF. The CDR3 nucleotides are TGCGCCAGCAGCAAAGAACAGGGGGTGAATGAGCAGTTCTTC.

The J gene is TRBJ2-1, the V gene TRBV5-4; 7 bases line up with TRBD2. Germline V gene data show CDR1 as SGHNT and CDR2 as YYREEE (reference sequence). The CDR3 loop spans 16 amino acids. Losses at the gene ends were 0 bases for V and 7 bases for J; bases not matched to a gene: 10. The CDR3: CASSLGKIAGGNEQFF. DNA of the CDR3: TGTGCCAGCAGCTTGGGGAAGATAGCGGGCGGGAATGAGCAGTTCTTC. The variable domain in full, completed from reference TRBV5-4 and TRBJ2-1, reads ETGVTQSPTHLIKTRGQQVTLRCSSQSGHNTVSWYQQALGQGPQFIFQYYREEENGRGNFPPRFSGLQFPNYSSELNVNALELDDSALYLCASSLGKIAGGNEQFFGPGTRLTVL.

This clonotype was observed a few times. The chain is built from TRBV6-2 or TRBV6-3 and TRBJ1-1; 11 bases map to TRBD1. In germline, CDR1 is MNHEY, CDR2 SVGEGT. The CDR3 has 15 amino acids. Trimming took 6 bases from V and 5 from J; bases not matched to a gene: 8. DNA of the CDR3: TGTGCCAGCAGCCAACCGGGACAGGGGGGGACTGAAGCTTTCTTT. Translating gives CASSQPGQGGTEAFF.

The V and J genes are TRBV7-6 and TRBJ2-1; 11 positions agree with TRBD2. Trimming cost V 5 bases and J 5 bases; bases outside gene matches: 5. This CDR3 has 15 residues. The germline V gene has CDR1 SGHVS and CDR2 FNYEAQ. Here the CDR3 reads CASSPGLAGHNEQFF. The CDR3, as DNA: TGTGCCAGCAGCCCCGGACTAGCGGGCCACAATGAGCAGTTCTTC.

This clonotype has more than one count but fewer than ten. The gene calls are TRBV2 and TRBJ2-1; 8 bases agree with TRBD2. Unmatched junction bases numbered 1, after V lost 6 bases and J lost 0 bases. This CDR3 is built from 14 residues. Germline V CDR1 and CDR2: SNHLY, FYNNEI. CDR3 DNA: TGTGCCAGCAGGGGGACTAGCTCCTACAATGAGCAGTTCTTC. It specifies CASRGTSSYNEQFF.